This T cell receptor beta chain was sequenced during a study of blood T cell repertoires in COVID-19. Looking at the study overall: COVID-19 samples, acute and convalescent, were from the United States, Italy and Spain.

Enrolled during active infection, Seattle patients were then followed longitudinally. Germline CDR1 is MDHEN and CDR2 is SYDVKM. The CDR3 is 13 residues long. V was pared by 5 bases and J by 8 bases, with 15 bases between. In the original analysis: Counts of nucleated cells, estimated from reference gene primer amplification, were obtained. This table comes from immunoSEQ multiplex PCR, and its TCRdb copy is limited to in-frame clones, with some not included. V, J and clone size are taken as reported in that table, and D and trimming were inferred from the DNA itself. The profile shows 250,000 to 350,000 clones, around 82% of them singletons.

This clonotype originated in a human donor with COVID-19, enrolled during active disease. The donor label of this sample is uncertain. The chain links TRBV28 to TRBJ1-2; unclear D gene. The sequenced sample was peripheral blood. The CDR3 is CASSPPRDEGYTF. CDR3 nucleotides: TGTGCCAGCAGTCCCCCACGGGATGAAGGCTACACCTTC.